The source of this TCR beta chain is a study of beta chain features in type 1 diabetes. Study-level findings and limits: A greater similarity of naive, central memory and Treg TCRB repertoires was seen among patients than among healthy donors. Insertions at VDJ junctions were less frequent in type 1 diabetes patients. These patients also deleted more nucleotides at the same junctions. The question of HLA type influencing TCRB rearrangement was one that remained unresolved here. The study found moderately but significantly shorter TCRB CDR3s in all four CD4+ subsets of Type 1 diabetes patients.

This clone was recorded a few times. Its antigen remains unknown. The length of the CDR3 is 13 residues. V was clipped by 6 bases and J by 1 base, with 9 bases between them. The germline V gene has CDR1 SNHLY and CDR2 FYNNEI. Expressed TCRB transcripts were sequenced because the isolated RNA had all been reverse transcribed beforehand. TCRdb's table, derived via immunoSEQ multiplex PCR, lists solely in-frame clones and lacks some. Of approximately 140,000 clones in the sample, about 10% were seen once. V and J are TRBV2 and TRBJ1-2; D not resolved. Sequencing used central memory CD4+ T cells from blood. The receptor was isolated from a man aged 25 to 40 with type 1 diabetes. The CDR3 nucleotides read TGTGCCAGCAGCCCGGGAGATAACTATGGCTACACCTTC. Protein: CASSPGDNYGYTF.